The entry below gives a single TCR beta chain sequence along with its context. The CDR3 is made up of 16 amino acids. The germline gives CDR1 MDHEN, CDR2 SYDVKM. With V trimmed by 4 bases and J by 7 bases, 12 bases remained unmatched. Measured with immunoSEQ multiplex PCR; TCRdb has only the in-frame clones, and not every one. The data show some 320,000 clones, with about 92% seen just once and 2% to 3% held by the top ten. Individuals aged about 18 to 100 years were recruited from about two dozen US areas. Recovery among Cohort 3 donors was established by two negative PCRs, clearance, or symptom resolution. This sample was included in a study of blood T cell repertoires in COVID-19. About the study: PBMCs, B-cell-depleted T cells, or T cells were the source of the cDNA or gDNA that made up the material.

This chain links TRBV28 with TRBJ2-5; TRBD2 matches 10 bases. The sequencing sample was made of PBMCs or T cells enriched from blood (not recorded which). The sequence was obtained from a man aged 60-69 years who had recovered from COVID-19. DNA of the CDR3: TGTGCCAGCAGTTCCGGGACTAGCGTAGCCAAGGGGACCCAGTACTTC. Its translation is CASSSGTSVAKGTQYF.